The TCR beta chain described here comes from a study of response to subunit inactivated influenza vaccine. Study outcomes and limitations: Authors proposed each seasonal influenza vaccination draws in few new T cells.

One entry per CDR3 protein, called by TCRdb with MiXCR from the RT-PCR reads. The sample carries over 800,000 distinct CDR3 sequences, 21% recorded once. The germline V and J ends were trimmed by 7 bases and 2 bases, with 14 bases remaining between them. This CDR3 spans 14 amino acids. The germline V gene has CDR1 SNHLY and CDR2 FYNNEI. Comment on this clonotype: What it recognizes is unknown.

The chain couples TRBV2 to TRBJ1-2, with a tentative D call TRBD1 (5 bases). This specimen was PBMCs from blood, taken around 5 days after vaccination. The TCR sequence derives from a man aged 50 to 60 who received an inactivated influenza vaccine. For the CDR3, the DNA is TGTGCCAGCACCACAGGCGGGGGGAACTATGGCTACACCTTC. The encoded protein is CASTTGGGNYGYTF.